One sample yielded the 19 T cell receptor beta chains listed below, sequenced in a study of Ad26.COV2.S vaccination and SARS-CoV-2 variants. Clones were read by immunoSEQ multiplex PCR, and TCRdb kept only the in-frame ones, dropping some. The repertoire holds more than 250,000 clones, about 87% seen once, with about 3.1% in the top ten. Treatment: some 20 received Ad26.COV2.S at low or high dose, single or two shots; 5 received placebo; per-sample allocation not given. The samples date from day 63 after the first vaccine or placebo injection. This specimen consisted of peripheral blood, obtained in a trial of Ad26.COV2.S vaccine versus placebo. The receptors come from a person aged 18-65 years who received the Ad26.COV2.S COVID-19 vaccine or a placebo.

The chain combines TRBV7-9 with TRBJ1-2; 9 nucleotides agree with TRBD1. The junction had 6 bases not matched to a gene; V was cut back by 6 bases and J by 4 bases. Per the germline V gene, CDR1 is SEHNR and CDR2 is FQNEAQ (reference sequence). The CDR3 has 14 amino acids. This CDR3 reads CASSLRDRAYGYTF. The CDR3 nucleotides read TGTGCCAGCAGTCTTCGGGACAGGGCCTATGGCTACACCTTC. Together with reference TRBV7-9 and TRBJ1-2, the CDR3 gives the full variable domain: DTGVSQNPRHKITKRGQNVTFRCDPISEHNRLYWYRQTLGQGPEFLTYFQNEAQLEKSRLLSDRFSAERPKGSFSTLEIQRTEQGDSAMYLCASSLRDRAYGYTFGSGTRLTVV.

The chain combines TRBV27 with TRBJ1-1; no reliable D call. Germline loops: CDR1 MNHEY, CDR2 SMNVEV (reference sequence). The CDR3 contains 14 residues. Deletions cut 6 bases from V and 2 bases from J, with 13 bases between. In nucleotides, the CDR3 is TGTGCCAGCAGCCCTGATGAGGAAAACACTGAAGCTTTCTTT. This codes for CASSPDEENTEAFF.

This clone has just one count. The chain has TRBV6-2 or TRBV6-3 and TRBJ1-2, with TRBD1 as a possible D gene (5 bases). CDR3 length equals 12 residues. The V end lost 4 bases, the J end lost 10 bases, and 13 bases lay between the germline ends. In germline, CDR1 is MNHEY, CDR2 SVGEGT. The CDR3 sequence is CASSFLEGHYTF. CDR3 DNA sequence: TGTGCCAGCAGTTTCCTAGAGGGGCACTACACCTTC.

V is TRBV7-2 and J is TRBJ1-2; perhaps TRBD1 as D (5 bases). The CDR3 contains 17 residues. Germline-derived CDR1 and CDR2 are SGHTA and FQGNSA. V was trimmed by 0 bases and J by 7 bases, leaving 21 bases between them. The CDR3 loop is CASSLARDPARSRGYTF. In DNA, the CDR3 is TGTGCCAGCAGCTTAGCGAGGGACCCAGCAAGATCTCGTGGCTACACCTTC.

The chain uses TRBV18 and TRBJ1-1; D is uncertain. The CDR3 covers 16 residues. Germline V gene lookup returns CDR1 KGHSH and CDR2 LQKENI. Trimming stripped 3 bases from V and 0 bases from J, with 14 bases between. CDR3 sequence reads: CASSPAPAGVNTEAFF. The CDR3 DNA reads TGTGCCAGCTCACCCGCGCCCGCAGGCGTGAACACTGAAGCTTTCTTT.

V and J are TRBV18 and TRBJ2-3, with D perhaps assigned TRBD1 or TRBD2 (5 bases each). This CDR3 region has 13 residues. The V gene's germline CDR1 is KGHSH and CDR2 LQKENI. Between the trimmed V and J ends, which lost 3 bases and 7 bases, there was a span of 11 bases. The CDR3 DNA reads TGTGCCAGCTCACCGGGGGAGCCGCATACGCAGTATTTT. It yields the protein CASSPGEPHTQYF.

This chain links TRBV4-3 with TRBJ1-4; perhaps TRBD1 as D (5 bases). Germline V CDR1 and CDR2: LGHNA, YSLEER. This CDR3 region has 14 residues. Trimming took 0 bases from V and 7 from J, leaving 9 bases between them. The CDR3 reads CASSQDGTGEKLFF. In DNA, the CDR3 is TGCGCCAGCAGCCAAGATGGGACGGGTGAAAAACTGTTTTTT.

The V and J genes are TRBV11-2 and TRBJ2-1; D gene ambiguous. The V and J ends lost 6 bases and 2 bases respectively, with 11 bases between them. CDR3 size: 14 residues. Per germline, CDR1 SGHAT and CDR2 FQNNGV. The CDR3, as DNA: TGTGCCAGCAGTTACCTGGTCCCCTACAATGAGCAGTTCTTC. Encoded protein: CASSYLVPYNEQFF.

The V gene is TRBV5-4, the J gene TRBJ2-3; 8 bases match TRBD2. CDR1 SGHNT and CDR2 YYREEE come from the germline V gene (reference sequence). Losses at the gene ends were 0 bases for V and 6 bases for J; bases not matched to a gene: 3. This CDR3 has 14 amino acids. CDR3 sequence reads: CASSLGLAWDTQYF. The CDR3 bases are TGTGCCAGCAGCTTGGGACTAGCGTGGGATACGCAGTATTTT.

This chain joins TRBV19 and TRBJ2-1, with TRBD2 matching over 7 bases. This CDR3 has 14 amino acids. Trimming removed 4 bases from V and 9 bases from J; junction bases left unmatched: 9. Germline CDR1 LNHDA, CDR2 SQIVND (reference sequence). The DNA for the CDR3 is TGTGCCAGTAGTAAGGGCGGGAGATTTGGTGAGCAGTTCTTC. It encodes CASSKGGRFGEQFF.

This chain links TRBV12-3 or TRBV12-4 with TRBJ1-1; maybe TRBD1 (5 bases). This CDR3 spans 13 amino acids. V lost 6 bases to trimming and J lost 2 bases, with 10 bases between them. CDR3 residues: CASSPQVNTEAFF. DNA of the CDR3: TGTGCCAGCAGCCCACAGGTAAACACTGAAGCTTTCTTT.

The table lists this clone with a few counts. The rearrangement uses TRBV2 and TRBJ2-2; unclear D gene. V was clipped by 3 bases and J by 0 bases, with 11 bases between them. The CDR3 runs to 16 residues. Looked up from germline, CDR1 is SNHLY and CDR2 is FYNNEI. The CDR3 protein is CASSEKGYSNTGELFF. The CDR3 DNA reads as TGTGCCAGCAGTGAGAAGGGATATTCGAACACCGGGGAGCTGTTTTTT.

The rearrangement links TRBV18 to TRBJ1-5; D is unclear. CDR3 size: 15 residues. The V end was cut by 2 bases, the J end by 6 bases, with 14 bases between. Germline CDR1 is KGHSH and CDR2 is LQKENI. The CDR3 sequence is CASSPSHRGTQPQHF. CDR3 nucleotides: TGTGCCAGCTCACCATCCCATCGGGGAACTCAGCCCCAGCATTTT.

The chain employs TRBV5-1 and TRBJ2-1, with 12 bases identical to TRBD2. The J segment lost 1 base and the V segment lost 0 bases, leaving 5 bases of the junction unmatched. The CDR3 has 18 residues. Germline-derived CDR1 and CDR2 are SGHRS and YFSETQ. The CDR3 DNA is TGCGCCAGCAGCTTGGGTCTAGCGGGAGGGAGATCCTACAATGAGCAGTTCTTC. Translating it yields CASSLGLAGGRSYNEQFF. Full variable domain (remainder filled in from reference TRBV5-1 and TRBJ2-1): KAGVTQTPRYLIKTRGQQVTLSCSPISGHRSVSWYQQTPGQGLQFLFEYFSETQRNKGNFPGRFSGRQFSNSRSEMNVSTLELGDSALYLCASSLGLAGGRSYNEQFFGPGTRLTVL.

The chain carries TRBV27 and TRBJ1-1; D ambiguous. Looked up from germline, CDR1 is MNHEY and CDR2 is SMNVEV (reference sequence). The V gene lost 8 bases and the J gene lost 1 base, with 14 bases spanning the gap. CDR3 size: 14 residues. In nucleotides, the CDR3 is TGTGCCAGCGGACGAGGGATTCAGAACACTGAAGCTTTCTTT. Its translation: CASGRGIQNTEAFF.

The chain carries TRBV7-2 and TRBJ2-3, with 8 bases lining up with TRBD2. Germline V gene sequence: CDR1 SGHTA, CDR2 FQGNSA. The CDR3 is made up of 15 amino acids. The V gene end was trimmed by 5 bases and the J gene end by 4 bases; junction bases not matched to a gene: 8. In DNA form, the CDR3 reads TGTGCCAGCAGCCCCCGGGGGGGGCTGGCAGATACGCAGTATTTT. It is translated as CASSPRGGLADTQYF.

This clone appeared a few times. J is TRBJ1-6 and V is TRBV2; tentative D call: TRBD1 (5 bases). Per germline, CDR1 SNHLY and CDR2 FYNNEI. This CDR3 is built from 15 residues. V lost 7 bases, J lost 10 bases, and 20 bases lay in between. In nucleotides, the CDR3 is TGTGCCAGCATGCAGGGCGCCGGTATGGGATCACCCCTCCACTTT. Its translation: CASMQGAGMGSPLHF.

This chain links TRBV2 with TRBJ1-1; the match to TRBD1 covers 8 bases. This CDR3 contains 14 residues. The J segment lost 5 bases and the V segment lost 6 bases, leaving 8 bases of the junction unmatched. Germline CDR1 SNHLY, CDR2 FYNNEI. The CDR3 loop is CASRPDRGGTEAFF. DNA of the CDR3: TGTGCCAGCAGGCCTGACAGGGGCGGGACTGAAGCTTTCTTT.

V and J are TRBV7-9 and TRBJ2-7, with TRBD1 matching over 10 bases. Trimming at V came to 5 bases and at J to 4 bases, leaving 5 bases not matched to a gene. The CDR3 spans 14 residues. The germline V gene has CDR1 SEHNR and CDR2 FQNEAQ (reference sequence). This chain's CDR3 is CASSPGTGVYEQYF. DNA of the CDR3: TGTGCCAGCAGCCCGGGGACAGGGGTGTACGAGCAGTACTTC.